This T cell receptor (beta chain) is from a study of CD4+ T cells in melanoma. Points on this clone: Its antigen is as yet unknown.

Trimming took 2 bases from V and 1 from J, leaving 9 bases between them. The CDR3 is made up of 14 amino acids. The germline V gene has CDR1 SGHNT and CDR2 YYREEE (reference sequence). Study-wide findings and caveats: CD8+ T cell, macrophage and B cell function reportedly correlated with neoantigen-specific CD4+ T cells. In melanoma, neoantigen-specific CD4+ T cells reportedly differed in differentiation state.

Some clones are missing from TCRdb's copy, which holds only in-frame ones; the method was immunoSEQ multiplex PCR. Here the sample spans around 16,000 clones, more than 70% being singletons. The sample consisted of cells from a culture (not recorded whether cultured in vitro). The chain links TRBV5-4 to TRBJ1-2; D uncertain. This receptor was obtained from a human donor with melanoma. The CDR3 here is CASSLRGFNYGYTF. CDR3 DNA: TGTGCCAGCAGCTTAAGAGGTTTTAACTATGGCTACACCTTC.